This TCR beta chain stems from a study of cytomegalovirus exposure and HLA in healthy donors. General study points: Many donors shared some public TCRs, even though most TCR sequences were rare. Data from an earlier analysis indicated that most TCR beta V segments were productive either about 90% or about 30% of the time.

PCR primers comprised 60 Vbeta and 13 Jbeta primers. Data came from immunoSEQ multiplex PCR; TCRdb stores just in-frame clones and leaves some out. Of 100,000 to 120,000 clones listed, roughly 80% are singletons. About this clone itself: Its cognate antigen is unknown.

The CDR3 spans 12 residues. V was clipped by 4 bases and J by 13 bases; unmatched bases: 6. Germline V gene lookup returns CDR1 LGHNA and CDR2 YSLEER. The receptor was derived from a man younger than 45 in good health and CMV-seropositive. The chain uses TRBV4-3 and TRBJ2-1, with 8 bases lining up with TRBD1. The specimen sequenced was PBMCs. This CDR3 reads CASSPGTGPQFF. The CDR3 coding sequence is TGCGCCAGCAGCCCCGGGACAGGCCCACAGTTCTTC.